This is a list of T cell receptor beta chains from one sample in a study of blood T cell repertoires in COVID-19. Using immunoSEQ multiplex PCR, the repertoire was profiled, and TCRdb retains in-frame clones only, with some absent. Of about 200,000 clones listed, roughly nine tenths are singletons. Sequenced sample: peripheral blood. These receptor sequences come from a woman between 65 and 79 years old with acute or convalescent COVID-19. The CDR3 runs from the conserved cysteine through the conserved F or W. A D gene is named only where the DNA matches it firmly. Only part of the rows carry a size: once, few, many, or a class if the clone is expanded.

J gene: TRBJ1-1; clone size: NA; D gene: NA; V gene: TRBV5-6; CDR3 protein: CASSLGQASTEAFF; CDR3 DNA: TGTGCCAGCAGCTTGGGGCAGGCCTCCACTGAAGCTTTCTTT
J gene: TRBJ1-6; clone size: NA; D gene: NA; V gene: TRBV3-1/TRBV3-2; CDR3 protein: CASSQAGANSALHF; CDR3 DNA: TGTGCCAGCAGCCAGGCAGGCGCGAATTCTGCCCTCCACTTT
J gene: TRBJ2-3; clone size: NA; D gene: TRBD2; V gene: TRBV7-2; CDR3 protein: CASSVAGGGWSTQYF; CDR3 DNA: TGTGCCAGCTCCGTGGCGGGAGGAGGGTGGAGTACGCAGTATTTT
J gene: TRBJ2-7; clone size: NA; D gene: NA; V gene: TRBV5-1; CDR3 protein: CASSSARLTDYEQYF; CDR3 DNA: TGCGCCAGCAGCTCGGCCCGTTTGACTGACTACGAGCAGTACTTC
J gene: TRBJ1-5; clone size: once; D gene: NA; V gene: TRBV19; CDR3 protein: CASTGRGKDQPQHF; CDR3 DNA: TGTGCCAGTACCGGTAGGGGGAAGGATCAGCCCCAGCATTTT
J gene: TRBJ1-2; clone size: few; D gene: NA; V gene: TRBV29-1; CDR3 protein: CSVDVVQGGYTF; CDR3 DNA: TGCAGCGTTGATGTCGTCCAGGGGGGCTACACCTTC
J gene: TRBJ1-1; clone size: NA; D gene: NA; V gene: TRBV5-1; CDR3 protein: CASSPVDWTANTEAFF; CDR3 DNA: TGCGCCAGCAGCCCGGTAGATTGGACAGCGAACACTGAAGCTTTCTTT
J gene: TRBJ2-7; clone size: NA; D gene: NA; V gene: TRBV19; CDR3 protein: CASSSSGNYEQYF; CDR3 DNA: TGTGCCAGTAGTAGCTCCGGGAACTACGAGCAGTACTTC
J gene: TRBJ1-1; clone size: NA; D gene: NA; V gene: TRBV11-2; CDR3 protein: CASSLFGGSNTEAFF; CDR3 DNA: TGTGCCAGCAGCTTATTTGGAGGATCGAACACTGAAGCTTTCTTT
J gene: TRBJ1-1; clone size: NA; D gene: TRBD1; V gene: TRBV19; CDR3 protein: CASSPRQGARGTEAFF; CDR3 DNA: TGTGCCAGTAGTCCGCGACAGGGGGCGCGAGGGACTGAAGCTTTCTTT
J gene: TRBJ1-2; clone size: once; D gene: TRBD1; V gene: TRBV6-5; CDR3 protein: CASSYSRQGSYGYTF; CDR3 DNA: TGTGCCAGCAGTTACTCGCGACAGGGAAGCTATGGCTACACCTTC
J gene: TRBJ2-5; clone size: few; D gene: NA; V gene: TRBV5-6; CDR3 protein: CASSLGGAGQETQYF; CDR3 DNA: TGTGCCAGCAGCTTGGGCGGGGCAGGTCAAGAGACCCAGTACTTC
J gene: TRBJ1-5; clone size: NA; D gene: TRBD1; V gene: TRBV4-1; CDR3 protein: CASSQSAGGPNQPQHF; CDR3 DNA: TGCGCCAGCAGCCAAAGCGCAGGGGGGCCCAATCAGCCCCAGCATTTT
J gene: TRBJ1-2; clone size: once; D gene: TRBD1; V gene: TRBV5-4; CDR3 protein: CASSSLTNTGDYGYTF; CDR3 DNA: TGTGCCAGCAGCAGTTTAACGAATACAGGGGACTATGGCTACACCTTC
J gene: TRBJ2-6; clone size: NA; D gene: TRBD1; V gene: TRBV5-1; CDR3 protein: CASSFGTGLTGANVLTF; CDR3 DNA: TGCGCCAGCAGCTTCGGGACAGGGCTAACTGGGGCCAACGTCCTGACTTTC
J gene: TRBJ1-1; clone size: NA; D gene: NA; V gene: TRBV28; CDR3 protein: CASSRQPEAFF; CDR3 DNA: TGTGCCAGCAGCCGACAGCCTGAAGCTTTCTTT
J gene: TRBJ2-3; clone size: NA; D gene: TRBD2; V gene: TRBV19; CDR3 protein: CASSMALAGTTDTQYF; CDR3 DNA: TGTGCCAGTAGTATGGCCCTAGCGGGTACCACAGATACGCAGTATTTT
J gene: TRBJ1-2; clone size: NA; D gene: NA; V gene: TRBV21-1; CDR3 protein: CASSSRGDRVRGYTF; CDR3 DNA: TGTGCCAGCAGCTCCCGCGGGGACAGGGTGCGCGGCTACACCTTC
J gene: TRBJ2-2; clone size: NA; D gene: NA; V gene: TRBV2; CDR3 protein: CASSGFKWGAGELFF; CDR3 DNA: TGTGCCAGCAGTGGTTTCAAATGGGGCGCCGGGGAGCTGTTTTTT
J gene: TRBJ2-7; clone size: NA; D gene: TRBD1; V gene: TRBV4-1; CDR3 protein: CASSRPGQIYEQYF; CDR3 DNA: TGCGCCAGCAGCCGACCGGGACAGATCTACGAGCAGTACTTC
J gene: TRBJ2-3; clone size: NA; D gene: TRBD2; V gene: TRBV6-1; CDR3 protein: CASSVTSGGLTDTQYF; CDR3 DNA: TGTGCCAGCAGTGTAACTAGCGGGGGACTCACAGATACGCAGTATTTT
J gene: TRBJ1-5; clone size: NA; D gene: TRBD1; V gene: TRBV28; CDR3 protein: CASSTTGGNQPQHF; CDR3 DNA: TGTGCCAGCAGTACAACAGGGGGCAATCAGCCCCAGCATTTT
J gene: TRBJ2-2; clone size: NA; D gene: NA; V gene: TRBV6-2/TRBV6-3; CDR3 protein: CASSYLVVGRNTGELFF; CDR3 DNA: TGTGCCAGCAGTTACCTAGTGGTCGGGAGGAACACCGGGGAGCTGTTTTTT
J gene: TRBJ2-3; clone size: NA; D gene: NA; V gene: TRBV28; CDR3 protein: CASLSGVDTQYF; CDR3 DNA: TGTGCCAGCCTCTCCGGGGTAGATACGCAGTATTTT
J gene: TRBJ2-5; clone size: NA; D gene: TRBD2; V gene: TRBV4-2; CDR3 protein: CASSQARGLASHQETQYF; CDR3 DNA: TGTGCCAGCAGCCAAGCCCGGGGACTAGCGTCCCATCAAGAGACCCAGTACTTC
J gene: TRBJ2-3; clone size: few; D gene: NA; V gene: TRBV15; CDR3 protein: CATSRDQTDTQYF; CDR3 DNA: TGTGCCACCAGCAGAGACCAGACAGATACGCAGTATTTT
J gene: TRBJ1-2; clone size: NA; D gene: TRBD1; V gene: TRBV28; CDR3 protein: CASETGINYGYTF; CDR3 DNA: TGTGCCAGCGAGACAGGGATTAACTATGGCTACACCTTC
J gene: TRBJ2-7; clone size: NA; D gene: TRBD1; V gene: TRBV20-1; CDR3 protein: CSATLDRSQYF; CDR3 DNA: TGCAGTGCTACCCTGGACAGGAGCCAGTACTTC
J gene: TRBJ2-3; clone size: NA; D gene: TRBD2; V gene: TRBV7-2; CDR3 protein: CASSLTTSGGLSTDTQYF; CDR3 DNA: TGTGCCAGCAGCTTAACCACTAGCGGGGGCCTAAGCACAGATACGCAGTATTTT
J gene: TRBJ2-3; clone size: NA; D gene: TRBD2; V gene: TRBV27; CDR3 protein: CASSKGLARNTDTQYF; CDR3 DNA: TGTGCCAGCAGTAAGGGACTAGCCCGAAACACAGATACGCAGTATTTT
J gene: TRBJ1-3; clone size: NA; D gene: NA; V gene: TRBV9; CDR3 protein: CASSSPGGGNTIYF; CDR3 DNA: TGTGCCAGCAGCTCCCCCGGGGGTGGAAACACCATATATTTT
J gene: TRBJ2-7; clone size: NA; D gene: NA; V gene: TRBV7-9; CDR3 protein: CASSLLGGTYEQYF; CDR3 DNA: TGTGCCAGCAGCTTGCTAGGTGGTACCTACGAGCAGTACTTC
J gene: TRBJ1-4; clone size: few; D gene: NA; V gene: TRBV23-1; CDR3 protein: CASSPPEEGGTNEKLFF; CDR3 DNA: TGCGCCAGCAGTCCCCCGGAGGAGGGTGGTACTAATGAAAAACTGTTTTTT
J gene: TRBJ1-6; clone size: NA; D gene: TRBD1; V gene: TRBV7-8; CDR3 protein: CASSPDRVVSYNSPLHF; CDR3 DNA: TGTGCCAGCAGCCCCGACAGGGTTGTCTCCTATAATTCACCCCTCCACTTT
J gene: TRBJ2-7; clone size: once; D gene: NA; V gene: TRBV6-6; CDR3 protein: CASSLGGPYEQYF; CDR3 DNA: TGTGCCAGCAGTTTGGGCGGGCCCTACGAGCAGTACTTC
J gene: TRBJ1-2; clone size: NA; D gene: NA; V gene: TRBV27; CDR3 protein: CASSLGRGGYGYTF; CDR3 DNA: TGTGCCAGCAGTTTAGGCAGGGGTGGCTATGGCTACACCTTC
J gene: TRBJ2-5; clone size: NA; D gene: TRBD1; V gene: TRBV14; CDR3 protein: CASRERGRGQGWTQYF; CDR3 DNA: TGTGCCAGCAGGGAGAGGGGTAGGGGACAGGGGTGGACCCAGTACTTC
J gene: TRBJ2-7; clone size: NA; D gene: NA; V gene: TRBV2; CDR3 protein: CASTYRGPSYEQYF; CDR3 DNA: TGTGCCAGCACCTACAGAGGGCCCTCCTACGAGCAGTACTTC
J gene: TRBJ2-2; clone size: NA; D gene: NA; V gene: TRBV5-1; CDR3 protein: CASSFGGLPANTGELFF; CDR3 DNA: TGCGCCAGCAGCTTCGGTGGGCTACCCGCGAACACCGGGGAGCTGTTTTTT
J gene: TRBJ1-3; clone size: few; D gene: NA; V gene: TRBV7-2; CDR3 protein: CASKPESGNTIYF; CDR3 DNA: TGTGCCAGCAAGCCGGAGTCTGGAAACACCATATATTTT
J gene: TRBJ2-2; clone size: NA; D gene: NA; V gene: TRBV3-1/TRBV3-2; CDR3 protein: CASSQQTAGELFF; CDR3 DNA: TGTGCCAGCAGCCAACAGACAGCCGGGGAGCTGTTTTTT
J gene: TRBJ2-5; clone size: NA; D gene: NA; V gene: TRBV28; CDR3 protein: CASSLQEETQYF; CDR3 DNA: TGTGCCAGCAGTTTACAGGAAGAGACCCAGTACTTC
J gene: TRBJ1-1; clone size: NA; D gene: NA; V gene: TRBV5-1; CDR3 protein: CASSRGREGTWRAFF; CDR3 DNA: TGCGCCAGCAGCCGTGGCAGGGAAGGAACGTGGCGAGCTTTCTTT
J gene: TRBJ1-2; clone size: NA; D gene: TRBD1; V gene: TRBV4-2; CDR3 protein: CASSQVTQGAPNYGYTF; CDR3 DNA: TGTGCCAGCAGCCAAGTAACCCAGGGGGCACCTAACTATGGCTACACCTTC
J gene: TRBJ2-7; clone size: NA; D gene: TRBD2; V gene: TRBV7-2; CDR3 protein: CASSLVSSGSSYEQYF; CDR3 DNA: TGTGCCAGCAGCTTAGTCAGTAGCGGGAGCTCCTACGAGCAGTACTTC
J gene: TRBJ2-3; clone size: NA; D gene: NA; V gene: TRBV2; CDR3 protein: CASTLDGRGTQYF; CDR3 DNA: TGTGCCAGCACCCTGGATGGGCGGGGAACGCAGTATTTT
J gene: TRBJ2-7; clone size: NA; D gene: NA; V gene: TRBV2; CDR3 protein: CASSETQARGEQYF; CDR3 DNA: TGTGCCAGCAGTGAAACTCAGGCTAGGGGCGAGCAGTACTTC
J gene: TRBJ2-5; clone size: NA; D gene: NA; V gene: TRBV19; CDR3 protein: CASSMMFARVETQYF; CDR3 DNA: TGTGCCAGTAGTATGATGTTTGCCAGGGTAGAGACCCAGTACTTC
J gene: TRBJ1-4; clone size: NA; D gene: NA; V gene: TRBV28; CDR3 protein: CASSELLGRVGEKLFF; CDR3 DNA: TGTGCCAGCAGCGAACTCCTAGGCAGGGTAGGAGAAAAACTGTTTTTT
J gene: TRBJ2-3; clone size: NA; D gene: TRBD2; V gene: TRBV5-1; CDR3 protein: CASSVLAGGPADTQYF; CDR3 DNA: TGCGCCAGCAGCGTGCTAGCGGGGGGGCCAGCAGATACGCAGTATTTT
J gene: TRBJ2-1; clone size: NA; D gene: NA; V gene: TRBV4-1; CDR3 protein: CASSQEWLVPNEQFF; CDR3 DNA: TGCGCCAGCAGCCAAGAGTGGCTAGTTCCCAATGAGCAGTTCTTC
J gene: TRBJ1-4; clone size: NA; D gene: TRBD1; V gene: TRBV6-5; CDR3 protein: CASRLTGTSKLFF; CDR3 DNA: TGTGCCAGCCGGTTGACAGGGACCTCGAAACTGTTTTTT
J gene: TRBJ1-2; clone size: NA; D gene: TRBD1; V gene: TRBV19; CDR3 protein: CASSLSGQGNYGYTF; CDR3 DNA: TGTGCCAGTAGTTTATCCGGACAGGGGAACTATGGCTACACCTTC
J gene: TRBJ1-2; clone size: NA; D gene: NA; V gene: TRBV4-1; CDR3 protein: CASSQVQLGAANYGYTF; CDR3 DNA: TGCGCCAGCAGCCAAGTACAGCTAGGGGCCGCTAACTATGGCTACACCTTC
J gene: TRBJ2-7; clone size: few; D gene: NA; V gene: TRBV18; CDR3 protein: CASSPRGASYEQYF; CDR3 DNA: TGTGCCAGCTCCCCCCGGGGGGCCTCCTACGAGCAGTACTTC